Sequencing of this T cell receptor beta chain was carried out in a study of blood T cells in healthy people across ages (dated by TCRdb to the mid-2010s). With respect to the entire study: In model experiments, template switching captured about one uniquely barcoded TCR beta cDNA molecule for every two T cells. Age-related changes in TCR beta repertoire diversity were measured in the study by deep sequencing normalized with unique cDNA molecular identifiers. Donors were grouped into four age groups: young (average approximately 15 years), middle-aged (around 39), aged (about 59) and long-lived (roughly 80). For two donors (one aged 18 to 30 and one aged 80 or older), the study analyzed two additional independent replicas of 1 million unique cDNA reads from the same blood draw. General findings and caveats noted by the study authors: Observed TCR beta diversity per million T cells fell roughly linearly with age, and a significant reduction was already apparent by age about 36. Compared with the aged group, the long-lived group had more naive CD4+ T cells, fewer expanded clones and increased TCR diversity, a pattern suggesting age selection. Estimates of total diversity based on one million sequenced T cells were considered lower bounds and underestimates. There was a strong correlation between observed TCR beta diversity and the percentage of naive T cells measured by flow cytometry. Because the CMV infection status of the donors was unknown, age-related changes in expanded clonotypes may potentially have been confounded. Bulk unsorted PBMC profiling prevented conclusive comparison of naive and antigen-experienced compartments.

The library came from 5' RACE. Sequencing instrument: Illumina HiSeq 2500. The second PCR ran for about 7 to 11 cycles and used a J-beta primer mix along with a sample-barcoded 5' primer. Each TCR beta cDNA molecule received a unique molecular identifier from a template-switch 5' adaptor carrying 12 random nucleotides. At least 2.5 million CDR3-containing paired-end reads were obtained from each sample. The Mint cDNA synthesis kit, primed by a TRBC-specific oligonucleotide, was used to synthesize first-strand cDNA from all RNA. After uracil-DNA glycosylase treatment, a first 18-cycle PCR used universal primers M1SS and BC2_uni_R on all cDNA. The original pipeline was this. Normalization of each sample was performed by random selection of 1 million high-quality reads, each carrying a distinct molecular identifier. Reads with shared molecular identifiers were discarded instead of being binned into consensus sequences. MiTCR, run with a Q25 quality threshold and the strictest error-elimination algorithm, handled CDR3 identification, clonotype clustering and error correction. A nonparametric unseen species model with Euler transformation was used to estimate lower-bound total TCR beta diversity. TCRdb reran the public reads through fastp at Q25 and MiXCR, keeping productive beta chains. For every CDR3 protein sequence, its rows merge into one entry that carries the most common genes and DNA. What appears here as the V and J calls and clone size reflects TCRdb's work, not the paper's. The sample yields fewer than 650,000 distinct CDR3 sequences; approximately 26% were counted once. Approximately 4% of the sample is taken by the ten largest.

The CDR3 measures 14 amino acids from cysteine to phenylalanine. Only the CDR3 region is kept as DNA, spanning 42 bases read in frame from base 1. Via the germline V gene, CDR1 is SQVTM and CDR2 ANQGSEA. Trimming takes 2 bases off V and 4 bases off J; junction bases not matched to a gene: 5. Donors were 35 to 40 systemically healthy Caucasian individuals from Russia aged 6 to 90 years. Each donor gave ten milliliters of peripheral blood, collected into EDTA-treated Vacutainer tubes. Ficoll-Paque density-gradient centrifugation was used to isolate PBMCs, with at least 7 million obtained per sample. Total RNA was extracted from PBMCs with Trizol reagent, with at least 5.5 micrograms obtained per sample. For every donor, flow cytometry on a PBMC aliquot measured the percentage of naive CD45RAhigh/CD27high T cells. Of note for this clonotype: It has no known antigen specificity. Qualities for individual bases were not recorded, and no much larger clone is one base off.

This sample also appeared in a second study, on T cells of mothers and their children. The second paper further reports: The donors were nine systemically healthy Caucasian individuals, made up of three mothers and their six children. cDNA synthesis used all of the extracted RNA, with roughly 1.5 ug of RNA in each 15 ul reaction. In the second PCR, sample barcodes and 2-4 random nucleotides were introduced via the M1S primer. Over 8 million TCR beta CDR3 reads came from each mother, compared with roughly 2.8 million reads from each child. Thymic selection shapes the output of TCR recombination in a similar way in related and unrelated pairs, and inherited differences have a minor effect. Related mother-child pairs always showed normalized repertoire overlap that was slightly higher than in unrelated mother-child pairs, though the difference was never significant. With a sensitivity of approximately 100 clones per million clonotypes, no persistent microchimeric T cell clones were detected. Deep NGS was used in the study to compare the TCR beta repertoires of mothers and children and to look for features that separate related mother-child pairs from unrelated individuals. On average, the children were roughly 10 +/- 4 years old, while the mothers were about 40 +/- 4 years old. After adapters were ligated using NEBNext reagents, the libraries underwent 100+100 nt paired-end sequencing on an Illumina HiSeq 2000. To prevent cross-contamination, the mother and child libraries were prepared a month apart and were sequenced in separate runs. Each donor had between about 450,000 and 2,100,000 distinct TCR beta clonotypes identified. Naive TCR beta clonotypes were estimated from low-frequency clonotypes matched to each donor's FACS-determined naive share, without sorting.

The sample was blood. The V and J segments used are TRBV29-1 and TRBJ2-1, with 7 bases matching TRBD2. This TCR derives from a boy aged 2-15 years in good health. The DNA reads TGCAGCGTTGAAAACCGGGAGGAGTACAATGAGCAGTTCTTC. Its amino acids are CSVENREEYNEQFF.